Shown below are 8 T cell receptor beta chains from a single sample sequenced in a study of cytomegalovirus exposure and HLA in healthy donors. The repertoire was sequenced with immunoSEQ multiplex PCR; TCRdb's copy has only in-frame clones and lacks some. The table has around 100,000 clones, just under 95% seen once. Sample: PBMCs. Source of these receptors: a woman between 18 and 29 years old in good health and CMV-seronegative.

This chain links TRBV7-9 with TRBJ2-7; unclear D gene. Germline V gives CDR1 SEHNR, CDR2 FQNEAQ (reference sequence). CDR3 length: 14 residues. V lost 5 bases and J lost 3, with 14 bases in between. CDR3 DNA: TGTGCCAGCAGCAAACGTGGCACCGACTACGAGCAGTACTTC. Amino acids: CASSKRGTDYEQYF.

The rearrangement uses TRBV5-5 and TRBJ2-2; 8 bases align to TRBD1. The V and J ends lost 1 base and 7 bases, in that order; junction bases with no gene match: 9. In germline, CDR1 is SGHKS, CDR2 YYEKEE (reference sequence). This CDR3 spans 16 amino acids. CDR3 DNA sequence: TGTGCCAGCAGCTTGTCGGGCAGGGGGCCGGACGGGGAGCTGTTTTTT. Protein sequence: CASSLSGRGPDGELFF.

The genes are TRBV9 and TRBJ1-2, with TRBD1 identical over 8 bases. CDR3 size: 16 residues. The germline V gene encodes CDR1 SGDLS and CDR2 YYNGEE. V lost 3 bases and J lost 3; bases outside the gene matches: 10. CDR3 sequence reads: CASSGTPGDRHYGYTF. The CDR3 DNA is TGTGCCAGCAGCGGCACACCGGGGGACAGGCACTATGGCTACACCTTC.

The rearrangement uses TRBV7-8 and TRBJ1-1; the match to TRBD1 covers 12 bases. Germline loops: CDR1 SGHVS, CDR2 FQNEAQ. The CDR3 is 15 amino acids. The V segment lost 4 bases and the J segment 6 bases; nucleotides outside the gene matches: 6. In DNA form, the CDR3 reads TGTGCCAGCAGCTCACCAGGGACAGGGGGCCCTGAAGCTTTCTTT. Translating it yields CASSSPGTGGPEAFF.

V usage is TRBV9 and J usage is TRBJ1-3; TRBD1 matches at 8 bases. Germline CDR1 SGDLS, CDR2 YYNGEE. The CDR3 has 15 amino acids. V gave up 5 bases and J gave up 4 bases; unmatched junction bases: 8. Here the CDR3 DNA reads TGTGCCAGCAGTTTGACAGGGGCCGACGGAAACACCATATATTTT. It codes for CASSLTGADGNTIYF.

This rearrangement joins TRBV11-3 to TRBJ1-2, with TRBD1 matching 8 bases. The length of the CDR3 is 15 residues. Trimming cost V 1 base and J 6 bases; bases outside gene matches: 7. CDR1 is SGHNT and CDR2 is YENEEA in the germline V gene. For the CDR3, the DNA is TGTGCCAGCAGCTTAGCGTCGGACAGGGCCCATGGCTACACCTTC. Translating gives CASSLASDRAHGYTF. Full variable domain (outside the CDR3, taken from reference TRBV11-3 and TRBJ1-2): EAGVVQSPRYKIIEKKQPVAFWCNPISGHNTLYWYLQNLGQGPELLIRYENEEAVDDSQLPKDRFSAERLKGVDSTLKIQPAELGDSAVYLCASSLASDRAHGYTFGSGTRLTVV.

The chain links TRBV15 to TRBJ1-2; D is ambiguous. Trimming took 3 bases from V and 2 from J, leaving 10 bases between them. This CDR3 contains 14 residues. Germline V CDR1 and CDR2: LNHNV, YYDKDF (reference sequence). The CDR3 loop reads CATSREGSNYGYTF. For the CDR3, the DNA is TGTGCCACCAGCAGGGAGGGTTCCAACTATGGCTACACCTTC.

This chain links TRBV14 with TRBJ1-6; 8 nucleotides line up with TRBD1. Germline V lookup: CDR1 SGHDN, CDR2 FVKESK. The CDR3 has 17 amino acids. J lost 4 bases, V lost 5 bases, and 10 bases had no gene match. The CDR3 DNA reads TGTGCCAGCAGCAATAAGGACAGGGAACTTTATAATTCACCCCTCCACTTT. As protein: CASSNKDRELYNSPLHF.